Listed below are T cell receptor beta chains from one sample, sequenced in a study of T cells in localized non-small cell lung cancer. Measured with immunoSEQ multiplex PCR; TCRdb has only the in-frame clones, and not every one. The sample lists 10,000 to 15,000 clones, 86% occurring once. This sample comprised peripheral blood, obtained before any cancer treatment. These TCRs come from a male donor older than 55 with stage III lung adenocarcinoma. The CDR3 runs from the conserved cysteine through the conserved F or W. Clone size, where shown, is once, few, many, or a class for clones that have expanded.

v_gene | abundance | CDR3aa
TRBV30 | NA | CAWSRKMNTEAFF
TRBV4-1 | once | CASSLPRNSGGESTGELFF
TRBV19 | NA | CASSPRRQGANTGELFF
TRBV29-1 | NA | CSVVGLSGGTDTQYF
TRBV9 | NA | CASSVEGTGEETQYF
TRBV29-1 | NA | CSVEGGDNEQFF
TRBV7-1 | NA | CASSLGRGELFF
TRBV7-2 | NA | CASSSQSYTQYF
TRBV19 | NA | CASSIGEDGNTIYF
TRBV4-1 | NA | CASSQVDEAFF
TRBV7-8 | NA | CASSLYTGEPQHF
TRBV6-5 | NA | CASSWTGENSPLHF
TRBV7-6 | once | CASSPQGGATYEQYF
TRBV9 | NA | CASSGAGPHNYGYTF
TRBV29-1 | NA | CSVVSGSQREKLFF
TRBV18 | NA | CASSPHPGNTEAFF
TRBV4-2 | NA | CASSQDLPGGHGYTF
TRBV30 | NA | CAWRGRGGETQYF
TRBV4-2 | NA | CASSQDFAAGQETQYF